This T cell receptor (beta chain) was obtained from a study of T cells expressing NK-cell markers. Study at large: Source material for TCR beta repertoires consisted of sorted CD3+CD56+NKG2C+, CD3+CD56+NKG2C- and CD3+CD56-NKG2C+ T cells. One of eight sequenced donors was HCMV-seronegative; the other seven were seropositive. Study-level results: In a group of about 6 donors, dominant NKG2C+ clonotypes represented roughly 1.0-8% of CD8+ T cells.

cDNA encoding TCR beta was synthesized via 5'RACE template switching incorporating UMIs. After re-calling the 5' RACE reads, TCRdb lists one entry per CDR3 protein, DNA absent. This listing includes some 340,000 distinct CDR3 sequences. Comment on this clonotype: What it binds is unknown.

In germline, CDR1 is SGHDT, CDR2 YYEEEE. The CDR3 totals 18 residues. This chain uses TRBV5-6 with TRBJ1-2; TCRdb designates TRBD1, a call that cannot be tested without DNA. This TCR derives from a man aged 18-70 years in good health. The sequencing input was blood T cells: a sorted CD56 or NKG2C T cell subset, CD4+ or CD8+ T cells, or bulk PBMC T cells (not recorded which). The CDR3 loop reads CASSFRRDRGRTNYGYTF. The full variable domain, rest sourced from reference TRBV5-6 and TRBJ1-2, is DAGVTQSPTHLIKTRGQQVTLRCSPKSGHDTVSWYQQALGQGPQFIFQYYEEEERQRGNFPDRFSGHQFPNYSSELNVNALLLGDSALYLCASSFRRDRGRTNYGYTFGSGTRLTVV.